The next 25 T cell receptor beta chains were all read from a single sample in a study of blood T cell repertoires in COVID-19. Sequencing used immunoSEQ multiplex PCR; TCRdb keeps in-frame clones, though not all of them. The table lists about 100,000 clones, 88% of them singletons, with under 7.5% in the top ten. Input material: peripheral blood. The receptor set was obtained from a woman aged 55-70 years with acute or convalescent COVID-19.

The gene calls are TRBV21-1 and TRBJ1-3; the D segment call TRBD1 is taken from the table without a DNA check. TRBV21-1 is recorded as a pseudogene. The CDR3 consists of 17 residues. CDR3 in DNA: TGTGCCAGCAGCTCCAAAAGGGCCAGGGGGACTGGAAACACCATATATTTT. Encoded protein: CASSSKRARGTGNTIYF.

The chain joins TRBV18 to TRBJ1-1; TRBD1 aligns across 8 bases. The CDR3 has 14 amino acids. Germline CDR1 and CDR2: KGHSH and LQKENI. Trimming at V came to 6 bases and at J to 3 bases, leaving 6 bases not matched to a gene. The CDR3 protein is CASSMLQGDTEAFF. In nucleotides, the CDR3 is TGTGCCAGCTCCATGTTACAGGGGGACACTGAAGCTTTCTTT.

Details on this clone: Distinct nucleotide sequences in the sample also encode this CDR3. V gene TRBV19 combines with J gene TRBJ1-6, with 11 bases lining up with TRBD1. There are 15 residues in the CDR3. Germline V CDR1 and CDR2: LNHDA, SQIVND (reference sequence). After removal of 4 bases from V and 7 bases from J, the junction contained 3 bases not matched to a gene. The CDR3 is CASSTRDRGNSPLHF. The CDR3 DNA reads as TGTGCCAGTAGTACACGGGACAGGGGGAATTCACCCCTCCACTTT.

The table lists this clone with a count of one. The genes are TRBV5-1 and TRBJ1-5, with D unclear. Germline values: CDR1 SGHRS, CDR2 YFSETQ. Trimming removed 1 base at V and 4 bases at J, with 9 bases between. The CDR3 covers 14 residues. CDR3 residues: CASSLNAENQPQHF. The DNA for the CDR3 is TGCGCCAGCAGCTTGAACGCGGAAAATCAGCCCCAGCATTTT.

The chain carries TRBV7-9 and TRBJ1-2; D gene uncertain. Germline V gene lookup returns CDR1 SEHNR and CDR2 FQNEAQ (reference sequence). Trimming pared 0 bases from V and 6 bases from J, leaving 17 bases between. This CDR3 is 16 amino acids long. CDR3 bases: TGTGCCAGCAGCTTAGCGGGTAGGGATCTAGCGGATGGCTACACCTTC. Residues: CASSLAGRDLADGYTF.

This chain joins TRBV29-1 and TRBJ1-2; 10 bases align to TRBD1. With 5 bases clipped from V and 0 bases from J, the junction kept 9 bases outside the gene matches. The CDR3 has 16 amino acids. CDR1 and CDR2 (germline): SQVTM, ANQGSEA. The CDR3 DNA sequence: TGCAGCGTTATAGGAGTGGACAGGGGGACTAACTATGGCTACACCTTC. Its translation is CSVIGVDRGTNYGYTF.

This rearrangement joins TRBV5-1 to TRBJ1-4; D is possibly TRBD1 (5 bases). With 4 bases removed from V and 4 bases from J, the gap between germline ends came to 11 bases. The CDR3 length is 14 residues. Germline V gene sequence: CDR1 SGHRS, CDR2 YFSETQ. The CDR3 loop is CASSQTGRNEKLFF. Here the CDR3 DNA reads TGCGCCAGCAGCCAAACAGGACGTAATGAAAAACTGTTTTTT.

This clone was picked up one time. V usage is TRBV5-4 and J usage is TRBJ1-1, with TRBD1 identical over 9 bases. The CDR3 extends over 15 amino acids. The V gene's germline CDR1 is SGHNT and CDR2 YYREEE (reference sequence). With V trimmed by 4 bases and J by 10 bases, 14 bases remained unmatched. CDR3 in amino acids: CASSAGQGGSGVAFF. CDR3 in DNA: TGTGCCAGCAGCGCGGGACAGGGAGGGAGCGGGGTAGCTTTCTTT.

The chain employs TRBV15 and TRBJ2-1, with D possibly being TRBD2 (5 bases). CDR1 LNHNV and CDR2 YYDKDF come from the germline V gene (reference sequence). Trimming took off 10 bases at V and 2 bases at J, with 12 bases between the two ends. The CDR3 contains 13 residues. DNA of the CDR3: TGTGCCATTAAGGACGGGACCTACAATGAGCAGTTCTTC. It is translated as CAIKDGTYNEQFF.

V gene TRBV6-6 combines with J gene TRBJ2-1; TRBD2 matches at 12 bases. The V segment lost 4 bases and the J segment 3 bases; nucleotides outside the gene matches: 4. Germline V CDR1 and CDR2: MNHNY, SVGAGI (reference sequence). The CDR3 loop spans 16 amino acids. CDR3 sequence reads: CASSSWTSGIYNEQFF. CDR3 DNA: TGTGCCAGCAGTTCCTGGACTAGCGGGATCTACAATGAGCAGTTCTTC.

V and J are TRBV7-2 and TRBJ1-4, with 8 bases that match TRBD1. CDR1 and CDR2 (germline): SGHTA, FQGNSA. V trimming: 2 bases; J trimming: 8 bases; junction bases outside the gene matches: 7. The CDR3 length is 15 residues. CDR3 sequence reads: CASSLTGGGWEKLFF. CDR3 nucleotide sequence: TGTGCCAGCAGCTTAACAGGGGGTGGATGGGAAAAACTGTTTTTT.

The chain carries TRBV4-2 and TRBJ2-7; 9 bases fit TRBD2. The CDR3 covers 18 residues. V shed 4 bases and J 0 bases; nucleotides not matched to a gene: 13. Per the germline V gene, CDR1 is LGHNA and CDR2 is YNFKEQ. The CDR3 protein is CASSPTYGTSRRSYEQYF. The CDR3 bases are TGTGCCAGCAGCCCGACCTACGGGACTAGCCGCCGCTCCTACGAGCAGTACTTC.

This clone occurred once. This chain uses TRBV24-1 with TRBJ2-2; 14 nucleotides line up with TRBD2. The CDR3 consists of 18 residues. The junction had 8 bases not matched to a gene; V was cut back by 4 bases and J by 5 bases. In germline, CDR1 is KGHDR, CDR2 SFDVKD. CDR3 in DNA: TGTGCCACCAGTGAGTCCGGGACTAGCGGGAGAAGGACCGGGGAGCTGTTTTTT. It is translated as CATSESGTSGRRTGELFF.

The rearrangement links TRBV7-2 to TRBJ2-5; 8 bases map to TRBD1. This CDR3 spans 15 amino acids. Germline loops: CDR1 SGHTA, CDR2 FQGNSA. V dropped 2 bases and J dropped 5; count of bases not matched to a gene: 7. The chain's CDR3 is CASSLTTGDSETQYF. CDR3 DNA: TGTGCCAGCAGCTTAACGACAGGGGATTCGGAGACCCAGTACTTC.

The chain has TRBV4-2 and TRBJ2-2; D call uncertain. V gave up 0 bases and J gave up 1 base, with 6 bases separating them. The CDR3 is 15 residues long. The germline V gene has CDR1 LGHNA and CDR2 YNFKEQ. The DNA of the CDR3 is TGTGCCAGCAGCCAAGAGGAGCGGAACACCGGGGAGCTGTTTTTT. It specifies CASSQEERNTGELFF.

The rearrangement uses TRBV28 and TRBJ1-2, with D unclear. V shed 5 bases and J shed 5 bases, with 6 bases lying between them. Looked up from germline, CDR1 is MDHEN and CDR2 is SYDVKM. The length of the CDR3 is 11 residues. The CDR3 protein is CASSRDYGYTF. The CDR3 DNA reads as TGTGCCAGCAGTCGGGATTATGGCTACACCTTC.

The rearrangement joins TRBV9 to TRBJ1-1; D is undetermined. Germline V CDR1 and CDR2: SGDLS, YYNGEE. Trimming removed 0 bases from V and 1 base from J, with 10 bases in between. The CDR3 contains 15 residues. The CDR3 loop reads CASSVGPNGNTEAFF. DNA for the CDR3: TGTGCCAGCAGCGTAGGCCCAAACGGGAACACTGAAGCTTTCTTT. The full variable domain, its missing parts supplied by reference TRBV9 and TRBJ1-1, is DSGVTQTPKHLITATGQRVTLRCSPRSGDLSVYWYQQSLDQGLQFLIQYYNGEERAKGNILERFSAQQFPDLHSELNLSSLELGDSALYFCASSVGPNGNTEAFFGQGTRLTVV.

The gene calls are TRBV7-2 and TRBJ1-2; D is possibly TRBD1 (5 bases). Germline CDR1 reads SGHTA; CDR2 reads FQGNSA. Between the trimmed V and J ends, which lost 3 bases and 8 bases, there was a span of 22 bases. This CDR3 spans 16 amino acids. CDR3 residues: CASSLIWGGGGEGYTF. The DNA for the CDR3 is TGTGCCAGCAGCTTGATTTGGGGTGGGGGAGGCGAAGGCTACACCTTC.

The gene calls are TRBV11-2 and TRBJ2-5; 10 bases are shared with TRBD2. J lost 4 bases, V lost 3 bases, and 5 bases had no gene match. The CDR3 is 15 amino acids. The germline V gene has CDR1 SGHAT and CDR2 FQNNGV. CDR3 nucleotide sequence: TGTGCCAGCAGCTTCCCAGCGGGAGGGCCAGAGACCCAGTACTTC. Amino acids: CASSFPAGGPETQYF.

This clone was detected once. This chain connects TRBV13 to TRBJ2-1; D gene ambiguous. Trimming stripped 1 base from V and 6 bases from J, with 7 bases between. The V gene's germline CDR1 is PRHDT and CDR2 FYEKMQ (reference sequence). The CDR3 consists of 13 residues. CDR3: CASSLETPNEQFF. CDR3 DNA sequence: TGTGCCAGCAGCTTAGAAACACCCAATGAGCAGTTCTTC.

The chain combines TRBV6-5 with TRBJ1-3; D is uncertain. The CDR3 runs 14 residues. Germline CDR1 and CDR2: MNHEY and SVGAGI. The germline V and J ends were trimmed by 8 bases and 0 bases, with 11 bases remaining between them. Here the CDR3 reads CASSLPGSGNTIYF. The CDR3 bases are TGTGCCAGCTCCCTACCTGGCTCTGGAAACACCATATATTTT.

The chain carries TRBV11-2 and TRBJ1-4; a weak D match, TRBD1 (6 bases). Germline loops: CDR1 SGHAT, CDR2 FQNNGV. The CDR3 covers 16 residues. V lost 1 base, J lost 7 bases, and 16 bases lay in between. CDR3 bases: TGTGCCAGCAGCTTAGGTACCCTCAGGGGTCGTGAAAAACTGTTTTTT. As protein: CASSLGTLRGREKLFF.

This clone appeared a few times. The chain links TRBV19 to TRBJ2-7, with D possibly matching TRBD2 (6 bases). Germline V gene sequence: CDR1 LNHDA, CDR2 SQIVND (reference sequence). V was clipped by 7 bases and J by 6 bases, with 25 bases between them. The CDR3 spans 16 residues. The CDR3 reads CASTPGTHGVKGEQYF. DNA for the CDR3: TGTGCCAGTACCCCCGGGACTCACGGCGTTAAGGGCGAGCAGTACTTC.

This clone was observed a single time. V usage is TRBV5-5 and J usage is TRBJ1-4; 8 bases match TRBD1. Germline V gene lookup returns CDR1 SGHKS and CDR2 YYEKEE (reference sequence). V lost 4 bases, J lost 4 bases, and 6 bases stayed unmatched. The CDR3 is 15 residues long. This CDR3 is CASSRTGQGNEKLFF. In DNA, the CDR3 is TGTGCCAGCAGCCGGACAGGGCAGGGTAATGAAAAACTGTTTTTT. The full variable domain, rest sourced from reference TRBV5-5 and TRBJ1-4, is DAGVTQSPTHLIKTRGQQVTLRCSPISGHKSVSWYQQVLGQGPQFIFQYYEKEERGRGNFPDRFSARQFPNYSSELNVNALLLGDSALYLCASSRTGQGNEKLFFGSGTQLSVL.

The rearrangement links TRBV4-1 to TRBJ2-7; D is unresolved. The CDR3 spans 13 residues. Trimming removed 4 bases from V and 3 bases from J, with 10 bases in between. The germline gives CDR1 MGHRA, CDR2 YSYEKL. For the CDR3, the DNA is TGCGCCAGCAGCCTCGAACTCTTCTACGAGCAGTACTTC. It codes for CASSLELFYEQYF.